There are a few counts of the clone carrying this T cell receptor beta chain. This entry is derived from a study of cytomegalovirus exposure and HLA in healthy donors. The PCR contained 60 Vbeta and 13 Jbeta primers. Some clones are missing from TCRdb's copy, which holds only in-frame ones; the method was immunoSEQ multiplex PCR. The table records around 190,000 clones, roughly 77% of them present only once. The sequence was obtained from a man aged 30 to 39 in good health and CMV-seropositive. Sequencing used PBMCs.

CDR3 region: CASSKRAQNYGYTF. The CDR3 DNA sequence: TGTGCCAGCAGCAAACGAGCACAGAACTATGGCTACACCTTC. V is TRBV9 and J is TRBJ1-2; D uncertain. Trimming removed 4 bases at V and 2 bases at J, with 12 bases between. Per germline, CDR1 SGDLS and CDR2 YYNGEE. CDR3 length: 14 amino acids. Full variable domain (rest looked up from reference TRBV9 and TRBJ1-2): DSGVTQTPKHLITATGQRVTLRCSPRSGDLSVYWYQQSLDQGLQFLIQYYNGEERAKGNILERFSAQQFPDLHSELNLSSLELGDSALYFCASSKRAQNYGYTFGSGTRLTVV.